Included here is one T cell receptor (beta chain) sequence, with context. PCR primers comprised 60 Vbeta and 13 Jbeta primers. The table came from immunoSEQ multiplex PCR; TCRdb's copy has only in-frame clones and leaves some out. The sample has about 89,000 clones; about 67% are singletons. The length of the CDR3 is 16 residues. Germline V gene lookup returns CDR1 LNHDA and CDR2 SQIVND (reference sequence). V shed 3 bases, J shed 5 bases, and the junction held 9 bases outside the gene matches. The source of the sample is a study of cytomegalovirus exposure and HLA in healthy donors. V and J are TRBV19 and TRBJ1-2, with 10 nucleotides matching TRBD1. The specimen sequenced was PBMCs. The sequence came from a man under 40 in good health and CMV-seronegative. The CDR3 nucleotides read TGTGCCAGTAGTATGATCCCGGGGACAGGGGAATATGGCTACACCTTC. The encoded protein is CASSMIPGTGEYGYTF.